This is a list of T cell receptor beta chains from one sample in a study of cytomegalovirus exposure and HLA in healthy donors. Data came from immunoSEQ multiplex PCR; TCRdb stores just in-frame clones and leaves some out. Of 110,000 or so clones listed, approximately 69% were seen once; the top ten hold around 4%. The specimen was PBMCs. Receptors originate from a woman aged 40 to 49 in good health and CMV-seropositive. CDR3s include the opening cysteine and the closing phenylalanine or tryptophan. Size is omitted from some rows. Given values are once, few, many or a class for expanded clones.

clone_size: -
j_call: TRBJ2-3
v_call: TRBV7-2
cdr3_aa: CASSLGLTSTDTQYF

clone_size: -
j_call: TRBJ2-5
v_call: TRBV28
cdr3_aa: CASSLRGGVQETQYF

clone_size: -
j_call: TRBJ1-1
v_call: TRBV2
cdr3_aa: CASIMGRDTEAFF

clone_size: -
j_call: TRBJ1-1
v_call: TRBV9
cdr3_aa: CASSVGQGLNTEAFF

clone_size: once
j_call: TRBJ1-2
v_call: TRBV5-1
cdr3_aa: CASSDARQGVSNYGYTF

clone_size: -
j_call: TRBJ2-3
v_call: TRBV12-5
cdr3_aa: CASGLERLEATDTQYF

clone_size: -
j_call: TRBJ1-5
v_call: TRBV4-2
cdr3_aa: CASSQGDSGYQPQHF

clone_size: -
j_call: TRBJ2-1
v_call: TRBV18
cdr3_aa: CASSPPTREQFF

clone_size: -
j_call: TRBJ1-2
v_call: TRBV19
cdr3_aa: CASRKPIGLGQGKAYGYTF

clone_size: -
j_call: TRBJ2-3
v_call: TRBV2
cdr3_aa: CASSVAEVAGGSFDTQYF

clone_size: -
j_call: TRBJ1-2
v_call: TRBV9
cdr3_aa: CASRRTGGDYGYTF

clone_size: once
j_call: TRBJ2-3
v_call: TRBV13
cdr3_aa: CASSSGGTPRGADTQYF

clone_size: -
j_call: TRBJ2-7
v_call: TRBV5-1
cdr3_aa: CASSLEGIGGEQYF

clone_size: -
j_call: TRBJ1-3
v_call: TRBV2
cdr3_aa: CASMGDRANTIYF

clone_size: -
j_call: TRBJ2-2
v_call: TRBV18
cdr3_aa: CASTKTENTGELFF

clone_size: few
j_call: TRBJ1-1
v_call: TRBV7-8
cdr3_aa: CASSLGTGVPQNTEAFF

clone_size: -
j_call: TRBJ2-7
v_call: TRBV5-1
cdr3_aa: CASSGTGTKTYEQYF

clone_size: -
j_call: TRBJ2-7
v_call: TRBV7-2
cdr3_aa: CASSPAYEQYF

clone_size: -
j_call: TRBJ1-2
v_call: TRBV2
cdr3_aa: CASSEAPGTGGGTF

clone_size: -
j_call: TRBJ1-1
v_call: TRBV19
cdr3_aa: CASRDRFGVNTEAFF

clone_size: -
j_call: TRBJ2-1
v_call: TRBV6-5
cdr3_aa: CASSRQGAEQFF

clone_size: -
j_call: TRBJ1-1
v_call: TRBV19
cdr3_aa: CASSLRQGVNTEAFF

clone_size: -
j_call: TRBJ1-1
v_call: TRBV19
cdr3_aa: CPSRGWWQAYGTEAFF

clone_size: -
j_call: TRBJ1-1
v_call: TRBV6-5
cdr3_aa: CASSYLGGAFF

clone_size: -
j_call: TRBJ2-7
v_call: TRBV5-1
cdr3_aa: CASSVGTAAYEQYF

clone_size: once
j_call: TRBJ2-1
v_call: TRBV7-9
cdr3_aa: CASSLLVSNEQFF

clone_size: -
j_call: TRBJ2-7
v_call: TRBV6-6
cdr3_aa: CASSSGTSHGREQYF

clone_size: -
j_call: TRBJ2-2
v_call: TRBV21-1
cdr3_aa: CASSKAHPPGELFF

clone_size: -
j_call: TRBJ2-5
v_call: TRBV11-3
cdr3_aa: CASSLGQQETQYF

clone_size: -
j_call: TRBJ2-5
v_call: TRBV30
cdr3_aa: CAWRGGGPWETQYF

clone_size: -
j_call: TRBJ2-3
v_call: TRBV5-4
cdr3_aa: CASSFPAGGSDTQYF

clone_size: -
j_call: TRBJ2-4
v_call: TRBV11-3
cdr3_aa: CASSSGQGKNIQYF

clone_size: once
j_call: TRBJ2-1
v_call: TRBV30
cdr3_aa: CACGGGGSESWFF

clone_size: -
j_call: TRBJ2-7
v_call: TRBV7-9
cdr3_aa: CASSIQNYEQYF

clone_size: -
j_call: TRBJ2-5
v_call: TRBV7-3
cdr3_aa: CASSLGVASGYQETQYF

clone_size: -
j_call: TRBJ2-7
v_call: TRBV27
cdr3_aa: CASSDRDRGRGVDEQYF

clone_size: -
j_call: TRBJ2-1
v_call: TRBV18
cdr3_aa: CASSPPGLEGNEQFF

clone_size: few
j_call: TRBJ2-1
v_call: TRBV7-6
cdr3_aa: CASSLQLGQGNEQFF

clone_size: -
j_call: TRBJ1-1
v_call: TRBV30
cdr3_aa: CAWGGFSVAEAFF

clone_size: -
j_call: TRBJ1-1
v_call: TRBV5-6
cdr3_aa: CASQMGDRLNTEAFF

clone_size: -
j_call: TRBJ2-3
v_call: TRBV11-1
cdr3_aa: CASSLYVAGDGPDTQYF

clone_size: -
j_call: TRBJ1-4
v_call: TRBV12-5
cdr3_aa: CASGLVRDRVGTNEKLFF